Each of the 27 T cell receptor beta chains below was sequenced from the same sample in a study of blood T cells in healthy people across ages. PCR was performed a second time for about 7 to 12 cycles using a sample-barcoded 5' primer and a J-beta primer mix. TCRdb called the 5' RACE reads again in MiXCR, with one record for every CDR3 protein. The table shows approximately 1.5 million distinct CDR3 sequences, with approximately 32% occurring only once. Sample: blood. Receptor source: a young woman in good health.

This clonotype was recorded a few times. The V and J genes are TRBV6-1 and TRBJ2-3; TRBD2 matches 13 bases. The CDR3 length is 14 residues. V was pared by 4 bases and J by 7 bases, with 2 bases of the junction left unmatched. Germline values: CDR1 MNHNS, CDR2 SASEGT. CDR3 sequence reads: CASSGGTSGNTQYF. CDR3 bases: TGTGCCAGCAGTGGGGGGACTAGCGGGAATACGCAGTATTTT.

V is TRBV20-1 and J is TRBJ2-1, with 7 bases aligning to TRBD2. With 7 bases clipped from V and 0 bases from J, the junction kept 6 bases outside the gene matches. CDR3 length: 14 residues. CDR1 and CDR2 (germline): DFQATT, SNEGSKA (reference sequence). Here the CDR3 DNA reads TGCAGTGGCAACCCGGGGGGCTCCTACAATGAGCAGTTCTTC. The encoded protein is CSGNPGGSYNEQFF.

This rearrangement joins TRBV14 to TRBJ2-1; D is ambiguous. The CDR3 sequence is 12 residues long. V shed 0 bases and J shed 9 bases, with 6 bases lying between them. Germline V gives CDR1 SGHDN, CDR2 FVKESK. Here the CDR3 reads CASSQDPAEQFF. The CDR3 region has the DNA TGTGCCAGCAGCCAAGATCCAGCTGAGCAGTTCTTC.

This clonotype was seen once. A read error may explain this, as a much larger clone is one base away. This chain links TRBV12-3 or TRBV12-4 with TRBJ2-7; 9 bases line up with TRBD2. The length of the CDR3 is 14 residues. The CDR3 sequence: CASTLAGASYVQYF. The DNA of the CDR3 is TGTGCCAGCACCTTAGCGGGGGCCTCCTACGTGCAGTACTTC.

This clonotype has more than one count but fewer than ten. The chain uses TRBV7-9 and TRBJ2-7; 8 bases are a match to TRBD2. This CDR3 spans 14 amino acids. Germline V CDR1 and CDR2: SEHNR, FQNEAQ (reference sequence). After removal of 4 bases from V and 4 bases from J, the junction contained 6 bases not matched to a gene. This CDR3 is CASSWTGTSYEQYF. The CDR3 DNA reads as TGTGCCAGCAGCTGGACCGGGACTAGTTACGAGCAGTACTTC.

This sequence joins TRBV6-6 and TRBJ1-5; 11 bases fit TRBD1. V lost 4 bases, J lost 7 bases, and 6 bases stayed unmatched. CDR1 MNHNY and CDR2 SVGAGI come from the germline V gene (reference sequence). CDR3 length equals 15 residues. The CDR3 is CASSSPDRGPQPQHF. In DNA, the CDR3 is TGTGCCAGCAGTTCCCCGGACAGGGGGCCCCAGCCCCAGCATTTT.

The genes are TRBV5-1 and TRBJ2-1; no clear D. The CDR3 has 16 amino acids. The germline V and J ends were trimmed by 4 bases and 0 bases, with 14 bases remaining between them. Germline-derived CDR1 and CDR2 are SGHRS and YFSETQ. Written as DNA, the CDR3 is TGCGCCAGCAGCCCGGCTGGTCTCCGCTCCTACAATGAGCAGTTCTTC. Amino acids: CASSPAGLRSYNEQFF. Combining the CDR3 with reference TRBV5-1 and TRBJ2-1 gives the whole variable domain KAGVTQTPRYLIKTRGQQVTLSCSPISGHRSVSWYQQTPGQGLQFLFEYFSETQRNKGNFPGRFSGRQFSNSRSEMNVSTLELGDSALYLCASSPAGLRSYNEQFFGPGTRLTVL.

This clonotype showed up just a few times. The gene calls are TRBV7-9 and TRBJ1-2; TRBD1 might be the D (6 bases). Germline assignment: CDR1 SEHNR and CDR2 FQNEAQ (reference sequence). V lost 4 bases and J lost 5, with 23 bases in between. CDR3 length: 17 amino acids. Written as DNA, the CDR3 is TGTGCCAGCAGCTCTGGTTCGGACTTAGGACAGATATATGGCTACACCTTC. Translated, it gives CASSSGSDLGQIYGYTF. The entire variable domain, with the rest obtained from reference TRBV7-9 and TRBJ1-2, is as follows: DTGVSQNPRHKITKRGQNVTFRCDPISEHNRLYWYRQTLGQGPEFLTYFQNEAQLEKSRLLSDRFSAERPKGSFSTLEIQRTEQGDSAMYLCASSSGSDLGQIYGYTFGSGTRLTVV.

The J gene is TRBJ2-6, the V gene TRBV7-9; D possibly corresponds to TRBD2 (5 bases). CDR3 length equals 16 residues. V lost 5 bases and J 1 base, leaving 12 bases between the germline ends. From germline, CDR1 is SEHNR and CDR2 FQNEAQ (reference sequence). The CDR3 sequence is CASSLSRGSGANVLTF. The CDR3 region has the DNA TGTGCCAGCAGCCTTAGCAGAGGGTCTGGGGCCAACGTCCTGACTTTC.

The chain combines TRBV29-1 with TRBJ1-1, with D hard to call. Trimming shortened V by 0 bases and J by 7 bases, and 12 bases separated the two germline ends. CDR1 is SQVTM, CDR2 ANQGSEA, per germline. The CDR3 is 13 residues long. The DNA for the CDR3 is TGCAGCGTTGAAGAAGGCCAACCTTTTGAAGCTTTCTTT. It is translated as CSVEEGQPFEAFF.

This clonotype was recorded a few times. The V call is TRBV6-2 or TRBV6-3, the J call TRBJ2-1, with D uncertain. CDR1 MNHEY and CDR2 SVGEGT come from the germline V gene. The CDR3 spans 13 residues. V shed 4 bases and J shed 9 bases, with 13 bases lying between them. Here the CDR3 reads CASSSHRLGEQFF. The CDR3 DNA reads TGTGCCAGCAGTTCACATCGTCTTGGTGAGCAGTTCTTC.

The table lists this clonotype with a few counts. The V gene is TRBV10-3, the J gene TRBJ2-1; 10 bases map to TRBD2. This CDR3 spans 16 amino acids. Unmatched junction bases numbered 5, after V lost 0 bases and J lost 6 bases. CDR1 is ENHRY, CDR2 SYGVKD, per germline. CDR3: CAISESSGRAFNEQFF. CDR3 bases: TGTGCCATCAGTGAGTCGAGCGGGAGGGCCTTCAATGAGCAGTTCTTC.

The rearrangement joins TRBV10-3 to TRBJ1-4, with 7 nucleotides matching TRBD1. CDR1 and CDR2 from the germline V gene are ENHRY and SYGVKD. Losses at the gene ends were 6 bases for V and 7 bases for J; bases not matched to a gene: 8. The CDR3 length is 14 residues. CDR3 amino acids: CAISETGEGEKLFF. CDR3 bases: TGTGCCATCAGCGAAACAGGGGAAGGTGAAAAACTGTTTTTT.

This clonotype was seen only a few times. The V call is TRBV7-2, the J call TRBJ2-1; D could derive from TRBD1 or TRBD2 (6 bases each). Germline loops: CDR1 SGHTA, CDR2 FQGNSA. The CDR3 is 16 amino acids. Trimming left V 5 bases short and J 4 bases short, with 18 bases between. The CDR3, as DNA: TGTGCCAGCAGCCCGATAGGGGGGTTACTATACAATGAGCAGTTCTTC. Translation gives CASSPIGGLLYNEQFF.

The gene calls are TRBV20-1 and TRBJ2-1; the D call may be TRBD1 or TRBD2 (5 bases each). V lost 7 bases and J lost 7, with 17 bases in between. Germline CDR1 reads DFQATT; CDR2 reads SNEGSKA (reference sequence). CDR3 length: 13 residues. The CDR3 spells CSVPRGDLNEQFF. The CDR3 DNA reads as TGCAGTGTCCCCCGAGGGGATTTAAATGAGCAGTTCTTC.

The chain uses TRBV18 and TRBJ2-3; D gene unclear. Trimming shortened V by 4 bases and J by 0 bases, and 11 bases separated the two germline ends. The CDR3 loop spans 15 amino acids. Germline V lookup: CDR1 KGHSH, CDR2 LQKENI. The CDR3 DNA reads TGTGCCAGCTCACTAGACTGGCGAAGCACAGATACGCAGTATTTT. Residues: CASSLDWRSTDTQYF.

The V call is TRBV20-1, the J call TRBJ2-1; 8 positions agree with TRBD1. CDR1 is DFQATT, CDR2 SNEGSKA, per germline (reference sequence). V shed 6 bases and J 9 bases; nucleotides not matched to a gene: 7. CDR3 length equals 12 residues. CDR3 bases: TGCAGTGCCGGACAGGGCTTTTTTGAGCAGTTCTTC. As protein: CSAGQGFFEQFF.

The chain couples TRBV20-1 to TRBJ1-6, with TRBD1 matching over 9 bases. This CDR3 comprises 14 residues. J gave up 9 bases and V 3 bases, and 6 bases lay outside the gene matches. The germline V gene encodes CDR1 DFQATT and CDR2 SNEGSKA (reference sequence). The CDR3 sequence is CSASIGTGISPLHF. Here the CDR3 DNA reads TGCAGTGCTAGTATAGGGACAGGGATTTCACCCCTCCACTTT.

This clonotype occurred a few times. V usage is TRBV9 and J usage is TRBJ2-3; no firm D call. Between the trimmed V and J ends, which lost 0 bases and 2 bases, there was a span of 10 bases. Germline CDR1 and CDR2: SGDLS and YYNGEE. The CDR3 sequence is 15 residues long. In nucleotides, the CDR3 is TGTGCCAGCAGCGTAGCCCTCCAATCCACAGATACGCAGTATTTT. Protein: CASSVALQSTDTQYF.

This clonotype was picked up many times. V is TRBV9 and J is TRBJ2-3; tentative D call: TRBD2 (5 bases). The ends were cut back, 4 bases at V and 2 bases at J, with 17 bases in the middle. This CDR3 spans 16 amino acids. In germline, CDR1 is SGDLS, CDR2 YYNGEE. For the CDR3, the DNA is TGTGCCAGCAGCACCTGGACTTCCACCTTCACAGATACGCAGTATTTT. Amino acids: CASSTWTSTFTDTQYF.

V gene TRBV10-3 combines with J gene TRBJ1-2; 9 bases line up with TRBD1. Germline loops: CDR1 ENHRY, CDR2 SYGVKD. The CDR3 extends over 16 amino acids. The junction had 7 bases not matched to a gene; V was cut back by 5 bases and J by 0 bases. This CDR3 is CAISSTGTGSNYGYTF. The CDR3 DNA reads TGTGCCATCAGTTCGACCGGGACAGGGTCTAACTATGGCTACACCTTC.

For this clonotype: It may be a read error: a sequence one base away is much more abundant. This chain uses TRBV2 with TRBJ2-5; TRBD1 aligns across 12 bases. The CDR3 is made up of 15 amino acids. Germline lookup yields CDR1 SNHLY and CDR2 FYNNEI. V lost 6 bases and J lost 5; bases outside the gene matches: 7. CDR3 DNA: TGTGCCAGCAGAGACGGGACAGGGGGCCGGGAGACCCAGTACTTC. Translating it yields CASRDGTGGRETQYF.

The CDR3, as DNA: TGTGCCAGCAGCTTAGGACTAAACAAGGGGAATGAGCAGTTCTTC. Translated: CASSLGLNKGNEQFF. The chain carries TRBV7-9 and TRBJ2-1; D might be TRBD1 or TRBD2, each matching 5 bases. Germline-derived CDR1 and CDR2 are SEHNR and FQNEAQ (reference sequence). Trimming cost V 1 base and J 7 bases, with 14 bases left between them. The CDR3 consists of 15 residues.

This chain links TRBV9 with TRBJ1-1; D is ambiguous. V was pared by 4 bases and J by 4 bases, with 11 bases between. This CDR3 has 13 amino acids. Germline V CDR1 and CDR2: SGDLS, YYNGEE. The DNA for the CDR3 is TGTGCCAGCAGCCCCCCCAGGACCACTGAAGCTTTCTTT. Its translation: CASSPPRTTEAFF.

Many counts were recorded for this clonotype. The chain employs TRBV29-1 and TRBJ2-7; D remains unclear. The V end lost 5 bases, the J end lost 0 bases, and 8 bases lay between the germline ends. The CDR3 runs to 12 residues. CDR1 is SQVTM and CDR2 is ANQGSEA in the germline V gene. CDR3 nucleotide sequence: TGCAGCGTTCCCGCAGGCTCCTACGAGCAGTACTTC. It encodes CSVPAGSYEQYF.

This chain connects TRBV28 to TRBJ2-1; D possibly uses TRBD1 or TRBD2 (5 bases each). The CDR3 covers 15 residues. Germline-derived CDR1 and CDR2 are MDHEN and SYDVKM. Deletions cut 5 bases from V and 9 bases from J, with 20 bases between. As DNA, the CDR3 is TGTGCCAGCAGTCCCCAGGGAGAAGGTTCTTGTGAGCAGTTCTTC. Its translation is CASSPQGEGSCEQFF.

This clonotype was seen repeatedly, ten times or more. CDR3 DNA: TGTGCCAGCAGCTTGAGGGACAGGTCCGCGGATCAGCCCCAGCATTTT. It specifies CASSLRDRSADQPQHF. The chain employs TRBV5-6 and TRBJ1-5; TRBD1 matches 8 bases. Germline CDR1 and CDR2: SGHDT and YYEEEE. This CDR3 comprises 16 residues. V was clipped by 1 base and J by 5 bases; unmatched bases: 8.